This is a list of T cell receptor beta chains from one sample in a study of OX40 agonist ivuxolimab in advanced cancers. Clones were read by immunoSEQ multiplex PCR, and TCRdb kept only the in-frame ones, dropping some. This sample yields 100,000 to 130,000 clones, of which around 93% are seen a single time; 0.66% belongs to the top ten. Sample: CD4+ or CD8+ T cells sorted from blood, taken in a trial of the OX40 agonist ivuxolimab. Receptors were obtained from an adult with an advanced solid tumor such as melanoma, head and neck, liver or kidney cancer. Each CDR3 is given without its conserved first and last residue. Fields, in order: V gene, J gene, CDR3 protein.

TRBV5-4	TRBJ2-7	ASSLIQGAGEQY
TRBV2	TRBJ1-2	ASRTTQQGGGGYT
TRBV7-9	TRBJ2-7	ASSLSVMGDEQY
TRBV9	TRBJ2-1	ASSVGTSGGPHDEQF
TRBV6-1	TRBJ1-2	ASSEREWNYGYT
TRBV29-1	TRBJ2-1	SVRASRRALNNEQF
TRBV10-3	TRBJ1-1	AVNSVNTEAF
TRBV6-1	TRBJ1-4	ASSEGRREKLF
TRBV11-2	TRBJ2-5	ASSLSASAGETQY
TRBV15	TRBJ2-4	ATSRTVRDRGPAKNIQY
TRBV7-2	TRBJ2-7	ASSLTLAGIYEQY
TRBV7-9	TRBJ2-1	ASSPQGWTSSNEQF
TRBV6-5	TRBJ1-2	ASTQGTYGYT
TRBV14	TRBJ2-1	ASSRIAGGPINEQF
TRBV6-5	TRBJ2-7	ASSRKGTLEQY
TRBV27	TRBJ1-5	ASSGDPGQGNQPQH
TRBV5-6	TRBJ2-7	ASSLPGQAGEQY
TRBV5-4	TRBJ2-5	ASSLWDPPETQY
TRBV7-3	TRBJ2-1	ASSLDRGSYNEQF
TRBV4-2	TRBJ2-1	ASSQDHQAGGVYNEQF